This TCR beta chain was recovered during a study of CD8+ T cells in alopecia areata. After isolation, RNA underwent reverse transcription to generate cDNA as the sequencing template. TCRdb's copy holds only in-frame clones and misses some; the assay was immunoSEQ multiplex PCR. Here the sample spans about 82,000 clones, just over 50% being singletons. At least ten counts were recorded for this clone. Its target is unknown. Notes on the study in general: Resident alphabeta T cells of normal skin are also sequenced in scalp samples.

V shed 5 bases and J shed 6 bases, with 13 bases lying between them. This CDR3 has 14 amino acids. In germline, CDR1 is ENHRY, CDR2 SYGVKD. The source is a human donor with alopecia areata. The gene calls are TRBV10-3 and TRBJ2-2; D gene uncertain. What was sequenced was NKG2D-high CD8+ T cells sorted from blood. The CDR3 DNA reads TGTGCCATCAGTCAACTACTTTCGCCCGGGGAGCTGTTTTTT. Protein sequence: CAISQLLSPGELFF.